This T cell receptor (beta chain) stems from a study of T cell responses to AZD1222 COVID-19 vaccine. As for the study in general: Pooled in the analysis were second doses at about 4 or about 12 weeks.

General study points: AZD1222 recipients seropositive at baseline numbered only 6 or 7.

As regards this clone: The antigen remains undetermined.

Assay used: immunoSEQ multiplex PCR; TCRdb lists only in-frame clones, some missing. Of about 130,000 clones listed, 85% to 90% are singletons. The sequence came from an adult in good health. Sequenced material: peripheral blood, taken on day 0 of AZD1222 vaccination.

The CDR3 region is CASSFGGTGYGRMNTEAFF. Written as DNA, the CDR3 is TGTGCCAGCAGTTTTGGAGGGACAGGGTATGGGCGGATGAACACTGAAGCTTTCTTT. The chain couples TRBV27 to TRBJ1-1; 9 bases fit TRBD1. V dropped 3 bases and J dropped 0; count of bases not matched to a gene: 14. The CDR3 runs 19 residues. Germline values: CDR1 MNHEY, CDR2 SMNVEV (reference sequence).